These 32 T cell receptor beta chains share one sample of origin, sequenced in a study of regulatory T cells in long-lasting Graves disease. The time point here: newly diagnosed GD, antithyroid drugs for less than 3 months. Construction of the TCR library relied on RNA isolated from PBMCs. With iRepertoire HTBI primers and Arm-PCR of CDR3 regions, TCR beta libraries were built. MiXCR was run by TCRdb on the multiplex PCR reads, yielding one entry per CDR3 protein. Seen here are 390,000 or so distinct CDR3 sequences, roughly 12% observed once, and the top ten hold about 19%. These data also formed part of another study, on T cells in Graves' hyperthyroidism and ophthalmopathy.

Sequenced here: peripheral blood mononuclear cells (PBMCs), sampled at new diagnosis, from a patient treated with antithyroid drugs. These TCRs come from a woman aged 18-29 years with Graves disease.

This clonotype was recorded at least ten times. The chain employs TRBV7-3 and TRBJ2-2; D remains unclear. Germline CDR1 is SGHTA and CDR2 is FQGTGA. The CDR3 has 13 amino acids. The ends were cut back, 3 bases at V and 6 bases at J, with 8 bases in the middle. The CDR3 is CASSFVEAGELFF. The CDR3 DNA is TGTGCCAGCAGCTTTGTCGAGGCCGGGGAGCTGTTTTTT.

The rearrangement uses TRBV4-3 and TRBJ2-3, with 14 bases lining up with TRBD2. This CDR3 spans 18 amino acids. Germline V gene lookup returns CDR1 LGHNA and CDR2 YSLEER. V shed 3 bases and J 6 bases; nucleotides not matched to a gene: 11. CDR3 protein: CASSHQRMTSGREDTQYF. DNA for the CDR3: TGCGCCAGCAGCCACCAAAGGATGACTAGCGGGAGGGAGGATACGCAGTATTTT.

This clonotype came up many times. CDR3 in DNA: TGTGCCAGCAGTTGGGCTACCAACTCCTACGAGCAGTACTTC. This codes for CASSWATNSYEQYF. The chain recombines TRBV2 with TRBJ2-7, with D uncertain. Germline V lookup: CDR1 SNHLY, CDR2 FYNNEI. CDR3 length: 14 amino acids. V was shortened by 5 bases and J by 0 bases, with 11 bases between the two germline ends.

This clonotype has ten or more counts. V and J are TRBV6-2 or TRBV6-3 and TRBJ2-3; possibly TRBD2 for D (6 bases). Germline V gene sequence: CDR1 MNHEY, CDR2 SVGEGT. This CDR3 has 15 amino acids. Between the trimmed V and J ends, which lost 5 bases and 1 base, there was a span of 13 bases. The CDR3 loop is CASSDLWGGTDTQYF. CDR3 coding DNA: TGTGCCAGCAGTGACCTATGGGGGGGCACAGATACGCAGTATTTT.

Worth noting for this clonotype: A much larger clone differs from this one at a single base, so this may be a read error. The chain combines TRBV6-2 or TRBV6-3 with TRBJ2-7; D gene ambiguous. The CDR3 is made up of 14 amino acids. In germline, CDR1 is MNHEY, CDR2 SVGEGT. The CDR3 loop is CASSYKLLSYEQCV. The CDR3 region has the DNA TGTGCCAGCAGTTACAAGCTTCTATCCTACGAGCAGTGCGTC.

About this clonotype: A much larger clone is a single base away; this may be a read error. This chain connects TRBV10-3 to TRBJ2-1, with 10 nucleotides matching TRBD2. The CDR3 has 16 residues. Germline CDR1 and CDR2: ENHRY and SYGVKD. V lost 4 bases and J lost 7; bases outside the gene matches: 10. The CDR3 loop reads CAISGGSGGASNEQFF. The CDR3 DNA reads TGTGCCATCAGTGGGGGAAGCGGGGGGGCCAGTAATGAGCAGTTCTTC.

This clonotype came up a few times. V gene TRBV14 combines with J gene TRBJ2-1; D tentatively fits TRBD1 or TRBD2 (5 bases each). The germline gives CDR1 SGHDN, CDR2 FVKESK. The CDR3 extends over 16 amino acids. Trimming shortened V by 2 bases and J by 8 bases, and 19 bases separated the two germline ends. CDR3 nucleotides: TGTGCCAGCAGCCAATCTCCGGGGCTCCCCTCGGATGAGCAGTTCTTC. Translation gives CASSQSPGLPSDEQFF.

In its sample, this clonotype was seen a few times. The chain has TRBV5-6 and TRBJ1-2; D is perhaps TRBD1 (6 bases). The CDR3 totals 13 residues. Trimming pared 3 bases from V and 8 bases from J, leaving 14 bases between. Germline V CDR1 and CDR2: SGHDT, YYEEEE. CDR3 amino acids: CASSWDIPGGYTF. CDR3 bases: TGTGCCAGCAGCTGGGACATCCCCGGGGGCTACACCTTC.

This clonotype was observed a handful of times. This chain uses TRBV6-9 with TRBJ2-7; 8 nucleotides align to TRBD2. V dropped 3 bases and J dropped 2; count of bases not matched to a gene: 9. Germline V gives CDR1 MNHGY, CDR2 SVAAGI. CDR3 length: 16 amino acids. Here the CDR3 DNA reads TGTGCCAGCAGTTACCCCCCTAGCGGGCGAACCTACGAGCAGTACTTC. Translation: CASSYPPSGRTYEQYF.

This clonotype was found many times. The chain uses TRBV28 and TRBJ2-7; 8 positions agree with TRBD2. V lost 2 bases, J lost 6 bases, and 6 bases stayed unmatched. CDR1 MDHEN and CDR2 SYDVKM come from the germline V gene. CDR3 size: 14 residues. The CDR3 DNA reads as TGTGCCAGCAGTTTAGGGCTAGCGGGCCGCGAGCAGTACTTC. It specifies CASSLGLAGREQYF.

This clonotype was counted many times. The chain is built from TRBV11-2 and TRBJ2-5; D uncertain. Looked up from germline, CDR1 is SGHAT and CDR2 is FQNNGV. The germline V and J ends were trimmed by 5 bases and 2 bases, with 15 bases remaining between them. The CDR3 spans 15 residues. CDR3 nucleotide sequence: TGTGCCAGCAGCCCGGGTGGGCGAGTACAAGAGACCCAGTACTTC. This translates into CASSPGGRVQETQYF.

This clonotype was counted many times. This chain connects TRBV28 to TRBJ2-2; D gene unclear. Trimming cost V 3 bases and J 4 bases, with 3 bases left between them. The V gene's germline CDR1 is MDHEN and CDR2 SYDVKM. This CDR3 has 12 amino acids. This CDR3 reads CASSLFTGELFF. The CDR3 nucleotides are TGTGCCAGCAGTTTGTTCACCGGGGAGCTGTTTTTT.

In its sample, this clonotype was seen a few times. This rearrangement joins TRBV7-8 to TRBJ2-3, with D uncertain. The CDR3 extends over 15 amino acids. Germline CDR1 SGHVS, CDR2 FQNEAQ. V was clipped by 5 bases and J by 1 base, with 13 bases between them. The CDR3 protein is CASSLVQPGTDTQYF. The CDR3 DNA follows: TGTGCCAGCAGCCTCGTCCAGCCCGGCACAGATACGCAGTATTTT.

This clonotype was seen repeatedly, ten times or more. The chain employs TRBV18 and TRBJ2-7, with TRBD2 matching 9 bases. Germline V gene data show CDR1 as KGHSH and CDR2 as LQKENI. J was trimmed by 3 bases and V by 4 bases; bases with no gene match: 7. This CDR3 has 15 amino acids. The CDR3 loop reads CASSRGLAGNYEQYF. The CDR3 DNA follows: TGTGCCAGCTCACGGGGCCTAGCGGGGAACTACGAGCAGTACTTC. Full variable domain (remainder filled in from reference TRBV18 and TRBJ2-7): NAGVMQNPRHLVRRRGQEARLRCSPMKGHSHVYWYRQLPEEGLKFMVYLQKENIIDESGMPKERFSAEFPKEGPSILRIQQVVRGDSAAYFCASSRGLAGNYEQYFGPGTRLTVT.

This clonotype was seen more than once but under ten times. This chain links TRBV5-5 with TRBJ2-7, with D possibly matching TRBD1 (5 bases). V lost 0 bases and J 8 bases, leaving 15 bases between the germline ends. The CDR3 spans 14 residues. Germline V lookup: CDR1 SGHKS, CDR2 YYEKEE (reference sequence). CDR3 region: CASSLGGDLGQQYF. The CDR3 region has the DNA TGTGCCAGCAGCTTGGGGGGCGACCTCGGGCAGCAGTACTTC.

This clonotype was observed a few times. V and J are TRBV5-4 and TRBJ2-1; 7 bases are shared with TRBD2. Germline lookup yields CDR1 SGHNT and CDR2 YYREEE (reference sequence). With 4 bases clipped from V and 8 bases from J, the junction kept 12 bases outside the gene matches. This CDR3 is 15 amino acids long. This chain's CDR3 is CASSNPGLDGDEQFF. As DNA, the CDR3 is TGTGCCAGCAGCAACCCTGGACTAGATGGCGATGAGCAGTTCTTC.

The chain carries TRBV5-6 and TRBJ2-7; possibly TRBD1 for D (6 bases). The germline V gene has CDR1 SGHDT and CDR2 YYEEEE. This CDR3 is 14 amino acids long. V shed 0 bases and J shed 2 bases, with 9 bases lying between them. This CDR3 reads CASSLVGTTYEQYF. CDR3 sequence (DNA): TGTGCCAGCAGCTTGGTCGGGACAACCTACGAGCAGTACTTC.

This clonotype has only a few counts. The chain employs TRBV7-9 and TRBJ2-3; 7 bases align to TRBD1. This CDR3 contains 15 residues. The ends lost 2 bases at V and 3 bases at J; junction bases unmatched: 5. Germline CDR1 is SEHNR and CDR2 is FQNEAQ (reference sequence). CDR3 bases: TGTGCCAGCAGCTTACCTAGGGGGCGGACAGATACGCAGTATTTT. Its protein is CASSLPRGRTDTQYF.

At least ten counts were recorded for this clonotype. The gene calls are TRBV5-5 and TRBJ1-1; the D gene is possibly TRBD1 (5 bases). The germline CDR1 and CDR2 sequences are SGHKS and YYEKEE (reference sequence). CDR3 length: 18 residues. V shed 4 bases and J shed 1 base, with 23 bases lying between them. CDR3 loop: CASSPSLGGMGENTEAFF. CDR3 coding DNA: TGTGCCAGCAGCCCCTCTTTGGGTGGGATGGGGGAGAACACTGAAGCTTTCTTT.

There are many counts of this clonotype. V is TRBV5-1 and J is TRBJ1-2; D remains unclear. Germline-derived CDR1 and CDR2 are SGHRS and YFSETQ. This CDR3 spans 13 amino acids. Trimming took off 1 base at V and 3 bases at J, with 7 bases between the two ends. The CDR3 DNA follows: TGCGCCAGCAGCTTGAATATGGACTATGGCTACACCTTC. Protein: CASSLNMDYGYTF.

This clonotype showed up many times. This rearrangement joins TRBV28 to TRBJ1-5; D not certain. V lost 2 bases to trimming and J lost 2 bases, with 7 bases between them. CDR1 is MDHEN and CDR2 is SYDVKM in the germline V gene. This CDR3 spans 14 amino acids. The CDR3 loop reads CASSLRLGNQPQHF. CDR3 nucleotides: TGTGCCAGCAGTTTACGGCTAGGCAATCAGCCCCAGCATTTT.

This clonotype was recorded many times. The chain carries TRBV29-1 and TRBJ2-7; D may match TRBD1 or TRBD2 (5 bases each). This CDR3 is built from 13 residues. V shed 0 bases and J shed 11 bases, with 17 bases lying between them. CDR1 and CDR2 from the germline V gene are SQVTM and ANQGSEA. DNA of the CDR3: TGCAGCGTTGAAGAGGATGAGGGGACCCGGGAGTACTTC. This gives the protein CSVEEDEGTREYF.

This clonotype was detected many times. The chain uses TRBV12-5 and TRBJ1-1; no clear D. The V gene's germline CDR1 is LGHNT and CDR2 FRNRAP. With 6 bases removed from V and 1 base from J, the gap between germline ends came to 6 bases. This CDR3 is 12 amino acids long. This CDR3 is CASGIGNTEAFF. The CDR3 DNA follows: TGTGCTAGTGGGATAGGGAACACTGAAGCTTTCTTT.

This clonotype turned up a few times. The J gene is TRBJ2-3, the V gene TRBV29-1, with D hard to call. CDR1 is SQVTM and CDR2 is ANQGSEA in the germline V gene. V lost 7 bases to trimming and J lost 4 bases, with 21 bases between them. This CDR3 region has 15 residues. The CDR3 region is CSAGDYRVGPDTQYF. CDR3 bases: TGCAGCGCCGGCGATTATAGGGTTGGGCCAGATACGCAGTATTTT.

This clonotype was seen a handful of times. This chain connects TRBV7-2 to TRBJ2-7; weak D call: TRBD2 (7 bases). The CDR3 is made up of 16 amino acids. The germline V and J ends were trimmed by 1 base and 6 bases, with 19 bases remaining between them. Germline values: CDR1 SGHTA, CDR2 FQGNSA. Here the CDR3 DNA reads TGTGCCAGCAGCTTAGAAGGAGGGGGGGCGCCGATCGAGCAGTACGTC. It yields the protein CASSLEGGGAPIEQYV.

This clonotype was counted only a few times. The chain combines TRBV2 with TRBJ2-1; 10 nucleotides match TRBD1. The CDR3 sequence is 15 residues long. The germline V gene encodes CDR1 SNHLY and CDR2 FYNNEI. Trimming cost V 6 bases and J 2 bases; bases outside gene matches: 4. In DNA form, the CDR3 reads TGTGCCAGCAGCGGGACAGGGGCGACCTACAATGAGCAGTTCTTC. As protein: CASSGTGATYNEQFF.

For this clonotype: This sequence is one base from a far larger clone and is likely a read error. The CDR3 nucleotides read TGTGCCAGCGGCCGTAGCGGGAGGGCCAGCGAGACCCAGTACTTC. Translation gives CASGRSGRASETQYF. This sequence joins TRBV2 and TRBJ2-5; 11 positions agree with TRBD2. CDR1 is SNHLY, CDR2 FYNNEI, per germline. The length of the CDR3 is 15 residues. J lost 5 bases, V lost 8 bases, and 10 bases had no gene match.

This clonotype showed up many times. The CDR3 sequence: CAISESTTGLYGYTF. The DNA for the CDR3 is TGTGCCATCAGTGAGTCTACGACAGGCCTCTATGGCTACACCTTC. This chain joins TRBV10-3 and TRBJ1-2, with a tentative D call TRBD1 (6 bases). CDR1 is ENHRY and CDR2 is SYGVKD in the germline V gene. The V gene lost 0 bases and the J gene lost 4 bases, with 12 bases spanning the gap. The CDR3 sequence is 15 residues long.

The table lists this clonotype with many counts. V is TRBV27 and J is TRBJ1-2; no clear D. V gave up 6 bases and J gave up 2 bases, with 10 bases separating them. CDR1 is MNHEY and CDR2 is SMNVEV in the germline V gene (reference sequence). The CDR3 sequence is 13 residues long. Written as DNA, the CDR3 is TGTGCCAGCAGCCTGACCGAGAACTATGGCTACACCTTC. This translates into CASSLTENYGYTF.

This clonotype was seen repeatedly, ten times or more. J is TRBJ1-2 and V is TRBV6-5, with D possibly matching TRBD1 (6 bases). From germline, CDR1 is MNHEY and CDR2 SVGAGI. Trimming stripped 4 bases from V and 3 bases from J, with 15 bases between. The CDR3 length is 15 residues. The chain's CDR3 is CASSSGTRNDYGYTF. The CDR3 DNA follows: TGTGCCAGCAGTTCCGGGACAAGGAACGACTATGGCTACACCTTC.

The genes are TRBV5-5 and TRBJ1-1; D not resolved. This CDR3 region has 14 residues. Deletions cut 7 bases from V and 5 bases from J, with 18 bases between. The germline V gene has CDR1 SGHKS and CDR2 YYEKEE (reference sequence). CDR3 DNA sequence: TGTGCCAGCTTAAGTTCCGGGGAGGAGACTGAAGCTTTCTTT. It specifies CASLSSGEETEAFF.

The chain uses TRBV20-1 and TRBJ2-1; weak D call: TRBD1 (6 bases). Trimming removed 5 bases at V and 7 bases at J, with 15 bases between. The CDR3 spans 13 residues. From germline, CDR1 is DFQATT and CDR2 SNEGSKA (reference sequence). In nucleotides, the CDR3 is TGCAGTGCTGCTGACAGGCCGGGGAATGAGCAGTTCTTC. This sequence encodes CSAADRPGNEQFF.